This note documents a single T cell receptor (beta chain) sequence. The data belong to a study of shared clonotypes between healthy human individuals. Germline V gene data show CDR1 as LGHNA and CDR2 as YNFKEQ. This CDR3 region has 14 residues. V was cut by 0 bases and J by 0 bases, with 0 bases left in between. Profiled with immunoSEQ multiplex PCR; TCRdb holds only in-frame clones, not every one. The sample includes about 2.1 million clones, 90% to 95% seen only once; the top ten take 1.5% to 2%. CD45RO-negative, CCR7-positively selected cells formed the naive CD8 fraction, excluding terminally differentiated effector memory CD45RA+ cells.

The receptor was derived from a man aged 18 to 35 in good health. Some clones in this sample may be carry-over from other donors' samples. The V and J genes are TRBV4-2 and TRBJ2-6, with D hard to call. The source material was naive CD8+ T cells from PBMCs. The DNA of the CDR3 is TGTGCCAGCAGCCAAGACTCTGGGGCCAACGTCCTGACTTTC. This codes for CASSQDSGANVLTF.